These 28 T cell receptor beta chains share one sample of origin, sequenced in a study of identical twins (TCRdb year 2016). Libraries were made using 5' RACE. Sequencing was carried out with an Illumina HiSeq 2000. TCRdb ran its own pipeline on the public reads, namely fastp trimming at Q25 and MiXCR clone calling, and kept in-frame beta chains. Rows with one shared CDR3 protein collapse into an entry with the most common genes and DNA. Here the sample has a few hundred thousand distinct CDR3 sequences; over 9.5% occur a single time. More than 8% of the sample comes from the top ten. Sequenced: memory T cells sorted from blood. This specimen's cell subset or site label, interpreted: CD45RO+ enriched T cells. The receptors shown here come from a man aged 45 to 65 in good health.

This clonotype was detected ten times or more. J is TRBJ2-6 and V is TRBV20-1; 7 nucleotides agree with TRBD2. CDR3 length: 16 residues. The V and J ends lost 1 base and 0 bases, in that order; junction bases with no gene match: 3. The V gene's germline CDR1 is DFQATT and CDR2 SNEGSKA (reference sequence). The CDR3 DNA is TGCAGTGCTAGAGGGGGGGGGAGCTCTGGGGCCAACGTCCTGACTTTC. This sequence encodes CSARGGGSSGANVLTF.

The sample holds many counts of this clonotype. V gene TRBV4-1 combines with J gene TRBJ2-7; no firm D call. V lost 0 bases, J lost 5 bases, and 11 bases lay in between. The length of the CDR3 is 14 residues. Per germline, CDR1 MGHRA and CDR2 YSYEKL. In DNA, the CDR3 is TGCGCCAGCAGCCAAGAGGGCCAGAGCCACGAGCAGTACTTC. Its protein is CASSQEGQSHEQYF.

This clonotype was counted many times. The V call is TRBV2, the J call TRBJ2-1; TRBD2 aligns across 7 bases. The germline V gene encodes CDR1 SNHLY and CDR2 FYNNEI. The length of the CDR3 is 17 residues. J gave up 1 base and V 5 bases, and 11 bases lay outside the gene matches. Here the CDR3 DNA reads TGTGCCAGCAGTACAGGCCGAGCGGGATGGTCCTACAATGAGCAGTTCTTC. Protein product: CASSTGRAGWSYNEQFF.

This clonotype has just a few counts. V usage is TRBV30 and J usage is TRBJ2-3; 7 bases are a match to TRBD2. Unmatched junction bases numbered 5, after V lost 5 bases and J lost 0 bases. CDR1 is GTSNPN, CDR2 SVGIG, per germline (reference sequence). The CDR3 has 14 amino acids. CDR3 region: CAWQTSVSTDTQYF. The CDR3, as DNA: TGTGCCTGGCAAACTAGCGTGAGCACAGATACGCAGTATTTT.

Ten or more counts support this clonotype. This rearrangement joins TRBV12-3 or TRBV12-4 to TRBJ2-2; 9 nucleotides line up with TRBD1. The CDR3 totals 15 residues. V dropped 6 bases and J dropped 3; count of bases not matched to a gene: 5. The CDR3 bases are TGTGCCAGCAGCCCCACAGGGGGCTACACCGGGGAGCTGTTTTTT. It is translated as CASSPTGGYTGELFF.

This clonotype was seen many times. CDR3 residues: CASSLSRGDGTGELFF. In nucleotides, the CDR3 is TGTGCCAGCAGCTTAAGTCGTGGAGATGGCACCGGGGAGCTGTTTTTT. The chain employs TRBV5-5 and TRBJ2-2; D gene ambiguous. Deletions cut 2 bases from V and 4 bases from J, with 15 bases between. In germline, CDR1 is SGHKS, CDR2 YYEKEE (reference sequence). This CDR3 comprises 16 residues.

This clonotype has more than one count but fewer than ten. The chain is built from TRBV7-9 and TRBJ2-5, with 10 nucleotides matching TRBD1. J was trimmed by 4 bases and V by 5 bases; bases with no gene match: 10. The germline V gene has CDR1 SEHNR and CDR2 FQNEAQ (reference sequence). The CDR3 loop spans 16 amino acids. This chain's CDR3 is CASSERTGGTRETQYF. The CDR3 DNA reads TGTGCCAGCAGCGAAAGGACAGGGGGTACACGAGAGACCCAGTACTTC.

This clonotype was recorded many times. V is TRBV7-9 and J is TRBJ2-2, with 8 bases matching TRBD1. The germline V gene encodes CDR1 SEHNR and CDR2 FQNEAQ (reference sequence). The ends lost 6 bases at V and 3 bases at J; junction bases unmatched: 9. The CDR3 is 16 residues long. The CDR3 coding sequence is TGTGCCAGCAGAACATGGCAGGGGGCTTACACCGGGGAGCTGTTTTTT. Its translation is CASRTWQGAYTGELFF. The complete variable domain, with remaining parts taken from reference TRBV7-9 and TRBJ2-2, reads DTGVSQNPRHKITKRGQNVTFRCDPISEHNRLYWYRQTLGQGPEFLTYFQNEAQLEKSRLLSDRFSAERPKGSFSTLEIQRTEQGDSAMYLCASRTWQGAYTGELFFGEGSRLTVL.

This clonotype has more than one count but fewer than ten. V and J are TRBV7-2 and TRBJ2-3; possibly TRBD2 for D (5 bases). The CDR3 loop spans 15 amino acids. CDR1 is SGHTA, CDR2 FQGNSA, per germline. V dropped 5 bases and J dropped 3 bases, with 15 bases sitting between them. CDR3 loop: CASSKSGGVTDTQYF. DNA for the CDR3: TGTGCCAGCAGCAAAAGCGGAGGTGTTACAGATACGCAGTATTTT.

This clonotype was seen at least ten times. V and J are TRBV9 and TRBJ2-3; D possibly corresponds to TRBD2 (6 bases). V gave up 4 bases and J gave up 0 bases, with 12 bases separating them. Germline V gives CDR1 SGDLS, CDR2 YYNGEE. This CDR3 is 15 amino acids long. The CDR3 loop reads CASSLSGLSTDTQYF. CDR3 coding DNA: TGTGCCAGCAGCCTTAGCGGTCTGAGCACAGATACGCAGTATTTT.

This clonotype came up a few times. The rearrangement links TRBV27 to TRBJ1-2, with D possibly being TRBD1 (6 bases). Germline values: CDR1 MNHEY, CDR2 SMNVEV (reference sequence). The length of the CDR3 is 15 residues. V was pared by 7 bases and J by 2 bases, with 17 bases between. The CDR3 sequence is CASKVEWGANYGYTF. CDR3 DNA sequence: TGTGCCAGCAAAGTCGAGTGGGGGGCGAACTATGGCTACACCTTC.

This clonotype occurred many times. The chain joins TRBV29-1 to TRBJ1-2; tentative D call: TRBD1 (6 bases). The germline V gene has CDR1 SQVTM and CDR2 ANQGSEA. The CDR3 has 11 amino acids. V lost 6 bases to trimming and J lost 4 bases, with 9 bases between them. The DNA for the CDR3 is TGCAGCGTCGGACAGACCTATGGCTACACCTTC. Protein: CSVGQTYGYTF.

The chain joins TRBV6-2 or TRBV6-3 to TRBJ2-7; D is possibly TRBD1 (6 bases). In germline, CDR1 is MNHEY, CDR2 SVGEGT. This CDR3 comprises 14 residues. V was trimmed by 7 bases and J by 7 bases, leaving 20 bases between them. CDR3 loop: CASTRDTSTGEQYF. The CDR3 nucleotides read TGTGCCAGCACCCGGGACACTTCGACTGGGGAGCAGTACTTC.

This clonotype came up many times. The chain couples TRBV25-1 to TRBJ1-2, with 8 bases lining up with TRBD1. V dropped 2 bases and J dropped 8; count of bases not matched to a gene: 7. This CDR3 has 14 residues. Germline V gene sequence: CDR1 MGHDK, CDR2 SYGVNS. CDR3 sequence reads: CASSEGQGAWGYTF. The CDR3, as DNA: TGTGCCAGCAGTGAAGGACAGGGCGCATGGGGCTACACCTTC.

A few counts support this clonotype. The chain is built from TRBV19 and TRBJ1-2; D is unclear. V gave up 2 bases and J gave up 7 bases, with 17 bases separating them. The germline V gene has CDR1 LNHDA and CDR2 SQIVND (reference sequence). The CDR3 is 15 amino acids. CDR3 in DNA: TGTGCCAGTAGTATAATGCTGGACTCCGTAGCTGGCTACACCTTC. Protein: CASSIMLDSVAGYTF.

This clonotype has a count of ten or more. The chain is built from TRBV5-5 and TRBJ2-3; D not resolved. Germline V gene sequence: CDR1 SGHKS, CDR2 YYEKEE (reference sequence). Trimming stripped 3 bases from V and 2 bases from J, with 4 bases between. The CDR3 runs 12 residues. The CDR3, as DNA: TGTGCCAGCAGCTGGAACACAGATACGCAGTATTTT. It encodes CASSWNTDTQYF.

This clonotype has more than one count but fewer than ten. The chain has TRBV6-1 and TRBJ2-1; 9 bases are a match to TRBD2. J lost 4 bases, V lost 5 bases, and 6 bases had no gene match. The CDR3 is 15 amino acids. In germline, CDR1 is MNHNS, CDR2 SASEGT. The CDR3 sequence: CASSRVSGGYNEQFF. The CDR3 DNA reads as TGTGCCAGCAGTCGGGTTAGCGGGGGTTACAATGAGCAGTTCTTC.

This clonotype was picked up many times. V gene TRBV20-1 combines with J gene TRBJ1-1; tentative D call: TRBD1 (5 bases). V was shortened by 6 bases and J by 1 base, with 18 bases between the two germline ends. The germline gives CDR1 DFQATT, CDR2 SNEGSKA (reference sequence). CDR3 length: 15 amino acids. The CDR3 is CSAPGGSLQNTEAFF. The CDR3 DNA follows: TGCAGTGCACCCGGGGGGAGCTTACAGAACACTGAAGCTTTCTTT.

This clonotype was detected a few times. The chain is built from TRBV5-1 and TRBJ2-1; the match to TRBD1 covers 9 bases. V was clipped by 1 base and J by 5 bases; unmatched bases: 7. CDR3 length: 16 residues. Germline loops: CDR1 SGHRS, CDR2 YFSETQ. The DNA of the CDR3 is TGCGCCAGCAGCTTGATGGCCGGGACAGGGAACAATGAGCAGTTCTTC. Its translation: CASSLMAGTGNNEQFF.

V and J are TRBV6-2 or TRBV6-3 and TRBJ2-1; 9 positions match TRBD2. J was trimmed by 5 bases and V by 0 bases; bases with no gene match: 11. Germline loops: CDR1 MNHEY, CDR2 SVGEGT. The CDR3 sequence is 18 residues long. The CDR3, as DNA: TGTGCCAGCAGTTACTCGAGAGTAGCGGGGGACTTAGACAATGAGCAGTTCTTC. Amino acids: CASSYSRVAGDLDNEQFF.

This clonotype showed up many times. The rearrangement uses TRBV11-2 and TRBJ1-4; possible D gene TRBD1, 5 bases. The germline V and J ends were trimmed by 0 bases and 5 bases, with 19 bases remaining between them. Germline V gene data show CDR1 as SGHAT and CDR2 as FQNNGV. The CDR3 covers 18 residues. CDR3 sequence: CASSLDWGWGSNNEKLFF. CDR3 bases: TGTGCCAGCAGCTTAGATTGGGGGTGGGGATCCAACAATGAAAAACTGTTTTTT.

The chain uses TRBV5-1 and TRBJ2-2, with TRBD1 matching 7 bases. J gave up 7 bases and V 4 bases, and 7 bases lay outside the gene matches. This CDR3 is built from 14 residues. Per germline, CDR1 SGHRS and CDR2 YFSETQ. CDR3 sequence (DNA): TGCGCCAGCAGCGAGGGACAGCGCCGCGGGGAGCTGTTTTTT. It yields the protein CASSEGQRRGELFF.

Ten or more counts support this clonotype. The chain is built from TRBV4-1 and TRBJ2-1; the D is unclear. Germline CDR1 reads MGHRA; CDR2 reads YSYEKL. The V end was cut by 0 bases, the J end by 2 bases, with 11 bases between. The CDR3 totals 16 residues. The chain's CDR3 is CASSQERHLPYNEQFF. The CDR3 DNA sequence: TGCGCCAGCAGCCAAGAACGGCACCTTCCCTACAATGAGCAGTTCTTC.

This clonotype appeared many times. The rearrangement joins TRBV6-2 or TRBV6-3 to TRBJ1-6, with unresolved D. Trimming took off 6 bases at V and 9 bases at J, with 15 bases between the two ends. CDR1 and CDR2 (germline): MNHEY, SVGEGT. This CDR3 spans 14 amino acids. The CDR3, as DNA: TGTGCCAGCAGCTCGGGCCACGCGGGTTCACCCCTCCACTTT. Protein: CASSSGHAGSPLHF.

This clonotype appeared many times. The V gene is TRBV2, the J gene TRBJ1-6; the D gene is possibly TRBD1 (6 bases). The V end lost 5 bases, the J end lost 5 bases, and 13 bases lay between the germline ends. CDR3 length: 15 amino acids. In germline, CDR1 is SNHLY, CDR2 FYNNEI. The CDR3 loop reads CASSPRQVDNSPLHF. In DNA form, the CDR3 reads TGTGCCAGCAGTCCTCGACAGGTTGATAATTCACCCCTCCACTTT.

Only a few counts were recorded for this clonotype. This chain uses TRBV14 with TRBJ2-3; 9 bases are a match to TRBD2. V gave up 0 bases and J gave up 2 bases; unmatched junction bases: 6. Germline loops: CDR1 SGHDN, CDR2 FVKESK. The CDR3 covers 17 residues. CDR3: CASSQERLAGITDTQYF. The CDR3 nucleotides read TGTGCCAGCAGCCAAGAAAGGCTAGCGGGAATCACAGATACGCAGTATTTT.

This clonotype has at least ten counts. The chain carries TRBV15 and TRBJ1-6; no clear D. Germline loops: CDR1 LNHNV, CDR2 YYDKDF (reference sequence). V was trimmed by 0 bases and J by 7 bases, leaving 10 bases between them. The CDR3 has 15 amino acids. The CDR3 DNA reads as TGTGCCACCAGCAGAGATCGGCACACAAATTCACCCCTCCACTTT. Its protein product is CATSRDRHTNSPLHF.

This clonotype showed up many times. This rearrangement joins TRBV5-1 to TRBJ2-2, with D possibly being TRBD1 or TRBD2 (6 bases each). There are 13 residues in the CDR3. V was pared by 7 bases and J by 6 bases, with 13 bases between. Germline CDR1 reads SGHRS; CDR2 reads YFSETQ. CDR3 sequence reads: CASSEGGPGELFF. The CDR3 DNA reads TGCGCCAGCTCTGAGGGGGGACCCGGGGAGCTGTTTTTT.